This is a list of T cell receptor beta chains from one sample in a study of identical twins. TCRdb fed the 5' RACE reads into MiXCR, producing one record per CDR3 protein. The sample holds roughly 540,000 distinct CDR3 sequences, less than 25% seen once. This same sample was also taken into another study, of T cells expressing NK-cell markers.

Input material: CD4+ T cells sorted from blood. The receptors come from a woman aged 18-29 years in good health. Each CDR3 is given with its conserved first and last residue. Fields, in order: J gene, clone size, V gene, CDR3 protein. The size entry is marked missing in some rows and otherwise reads once, few, many or a size class.

TRBJ2-1 . TRBV9 CASSVATQWVNEQFF
TRBJ2-4 once TRBV20-1 CSAVQRGNIQYF
TRBJ2-3 . TRBV20-1 CSARDWADTQYF
TRBJ1-6 . TRBV11-2 CASRLPGTKNSPLHF
TRBJ2-1 . TRBV5-6 CASSSGRRLAGGGNEQFF
TRBJ2-3 few TRBV12-3/TRBV12-4 CASSLRTTMDTQYF
TRBJ2-3 few TRBV20-1 CSAVETSGSTDTQYF
TRBJ2-1 many TRBV29-1 CSARRQTADNEQFF
TRBJ2-3 few TRBV3-1 CASSQDRYTQYF
TRBJ1-2 few TRBV7-2 CASSWGTGGFPYTF
TRBJ2-7 many TRBV29-1 CSVEQAYEQYF
TRBJ1-2 . TRBV7-2 CASSLGTGHGYTF
TRBJ1-5 . TRBV7-2 CASSAQGREPQHF
TRBJ2-1 . TRBV6-5 CASSYFPFNPEFF
TRBJ2-2 . TRBV10-1 CASSGPVGQPNTGELFF
TRBJ2-7 . TRBV20-1 CSVPGQGSYEQYF
TRBJ1-4 few TRBV20-1 CSARERGGKLFF
TRBJ2-2 few TRBV5-1 CASRGPGLSSGELFF
TRBJ1-1 . TRBV12-3/TRBV12-4 CASSLVRMAEAFF
TRBJ2-5 few TRBV5-1 CASSLARVVETQYF
TRBJ2-1 . TRBV5-5 CASSPDTRLSSEQFF
TRBJ2-3 few TRBV7-2 CASSLEASGSADTQYF
TRBJ2-2 . TRBV15 CATSRLQGLTGELFF
TRBJ1-2 few TRBV10-3 CAISERTNYGYTF
TRBJ2-3 . TRBV7-8 CASSSGDGDTDTQYF
TRBJ1-2 few TRBV12-3/TRBV12-4 CASSFRVRDGYTF
TRBJ1-1 . TRBV3-1 CASSQGTGRVAEAFF
TRBJ2-6 . TRBV12-3/TRBV12-4 CASSNRGLSSGANVLTF
TRBJ2-1 . TRBV6-2/TRBV6-3 CASSYAEVASYNEQFF
TRBJ2-5 . TRBV12-3/TRBV12-4 CASRKLGGGPWETQYF
TRBJ2-3 few TRBV29-1 CSVLGPSRLDTQYF
TRBJ2-1 . TRBV10-3 CAASGSSYNEQFF
TRBJ1-6 . TRBV30 CAFIPRTTDSPLHF
TRBJ2-3 . TRBV24-1 CATSDRHGDTQYF
TRBJ2-7 . TRBV29-1 CSVTSGRVGEQYF
TRBJ1-6 few TRBV20-1 CSAREGTVNSPLHF
TRBJ2-7 . TRBV27 CATSFGQAAYEQYF
TRBJ2-1 few TRBV12-3/TRBV12-4 CASSLVVASEQFF
TRBJ2-3 few TRBV9 CASTARGHGLLTDTQYF
TRBJ2-1 . TRBV5-6 CASSRIVLAGGYNEQFF
TRBJ2-2 many TRBV12-3/TRBV12-4 CASSYGQGPTGELFF
TRBJ2-7 . TRBV2 CASRNYRDSPYEQYF
TRBJ2-7 . TRBV25-1 CASSVLFEQYF
TRBJ2-7 . TRBV9 CASSVGPGTSYEQYF
TRBJ2-3 many TRBV29-1 CSVHRPVSADTQYF
TRBJ2-6 . TRBV6-1 CASSRNGYSGANVLTF
TRBJ1-5 . TRBV27 CASSSYSGTARRFPQPQHF
TRBJ2-1 . TRBV25-1 CASRGVNSYNEQFF
TRBJ1-1 few TRBV14 CASSQDPRTEAFF
TRBJ2-7 few TRBV12-3/TRBV12-4 CASRLRRAYEQYF